This T cell receptor (beta chain) was documented in a study of CD8 T cells in ankylosing spondylitis. Study-level results: A TCR beta motif made of fewer than 10 highly homologous variants seemed typical of ankylosing spondylitis blood. Clones linked to disease, bearing a CD8+ phenotype, were relatively rare in peripheral blood.

The TCR beta libraries were generated through quantitative 5'-RACE incorporating molecular barcodes. MiXCR was run by TCRdb on the 5' RACE reads, yielding one entry per CDR3 protein. The table shows a few hundred thousand distinct CDR3 sequences, with about a fifth occurring only once. V shed 4 bases, J shed 7 bases, and the junction held 4 bases outside the gene matches. Germline V gene lookup returns CDR1 SQVTM and CDR2 ANQGSEA. This CDR3 contains 13 residues. This clonotype came up a few times. Its antigen remains unknown. The chain has TRBV29-1 and TRBJ1-4, with 9 nucleotides matching TRBD1. The sample comprised blood, either unsorted or a sorted T cell fraction (not recorded which). The source is a male donor with ankylosing spondylitis. CDR3 protein: CSVGGQGGEKLFF. The CDR3 DNA reads as TGCAGCGTTGGGGGACAGGGCGGTGAAAAACTGTTTTTT. Full variable domain (remainder filled in from reference TRBV29-1 and TRBJ1-4): SAVISQKPSRDICQRGTSLTIQCQVDSQVTMMFWYRQQPGQSLTLIATANQGSEATYESGFVIDKFPISRPNLTFSTLTVSNMSPEDSSIYLCSVGGQGGEKLFFGSGTQLSVL.